A single sample gave rise to the 24 T cell receptor beta chains below, sequenced in a study of CD8 T cells in ankylosing spondylitis. The study, taken as a whole, reports: Ankylosing spondylitis blood appeared to be characterized by a TCR beta motif of several highly homologous variants.

No antigen has been assigned to these receptors. Each CDR3 protein gets one entry after TCRdb re-called the 5' RACE reads with MiXCR. The table lists 400,000 or so distinct CDR3 sequences, about 25% of them singletons. Sequencing used blood, either unsorted or a sorted T cell fraction (not recorded which). Receptor source: a male donor with ankylosing spondylitis.

This clonotype was counted only a few times. The rearrangement uses TRBV20-1 and TRBJ1-2, with 10 positions matching TRBD1. Germline CDR1 is DFQATT and CDR2 is SNEGSKA (reference sequence). Trimming at V came to 3 bases and at J to 6 bases, leaving 7 bases not matched to a gene. This CDR3 has 14 residues. The CDR3 spells CSASADRGLDGYTF. The CDR3 DNA follows: TGCAGTGCTAGTGCTGACAGGGGGCTGGATGGCTACACCTTC.

This clonotype came up a few times. J is TRBJ1-1 and V is TRBV5-1, with D possibly TRBD1 on 6 matching bases. Germline CDR1 reads SGHRS; CDR2 reads YFSETQ. The CDR3 length is 14 residues. V was cut by 4 bases and J by 4 bases, with 14 bases left in between. CDR3 residues: CASSLGGGITEAFF. The DNA for the CDR3 is TGCGCCAGCAGCCTGGGGGGGGGCATCACTGAAGCTTTCTTT.

This clonotype was detected only a few times. This chain links TRBV18 with TRBJ2-1; 7 nucleotides line up with TRBD1. Per germline, CDR1 KGHSH and CDR2 LQKENI. J was trimmed by 0 bases and V by 3 bases; bases with no gene match: 5. The CDR3 sequence is 16 residues long. The CDR3 reads CASSPGTASSYNEQFF. DNA for the CDR3: TGTGCCAGCTCACCCGGGACAGCGAGCTCCTACAATGAGCAGTTCTTC. Using reference TRBV18 and TRBJ2-1 for the parts outside the CDR3, the full variable domain is NAGVMQNPRHLVRRRGQEARLRCSPMKGHSHVYWYRQLPEEGLKFMVYLQKENIIDESGMPKERFSAEFPKEGPSILRIQQVVRGDSAAYFCASSPGTASSYNEQFFGPGTRLTVL.

V usage is TRBV11-2 and J usage is TRBJ2-3; 13 bases are shared with TRBD2. The V gene's germline CDR1 is SGHAT and CDR2 FQNNGV. This CDR3 spans 18 amino acids. The V gene end was trimmed by 5 bases and the J gene end by 0 bases; junction bases not matched to a gene: 8. The CDR3 here is CASSERTSGSSSTDTQYF. The CDR3 DNA is TGTGCCAGCAGCGAAAGGACTAGCGGGAGTTCTAGCACAGATACGCAGTATTTT.

In its sample, this clonotype was seen a few times. The rearrangement joins TRBV11-1 to TRBJ1-1; 8 bases map to TRBD1. Looked up from germline, CDR1 is SGHAT and CDR2 is FQDESV (reference sequence). CDR3 length: 15 residues. Unmatched junction bases numbered 7, after V lost 3 bases and J lost 4 bases. The CDR3 loop reads CASSLFRDRITEAFF. CDR3 DNA sequence: TGTGCCAGCAGCTTGTTCCGGGACAGGATCACTGAAGCTTTCTTT.

The chain has TRBV7-9 and TRBJ2-7; D is ambiguous. This CDR3 is built from 16 residues. CDR1 is SEHNR, CDR2 FQNEAQ, per germline (reference sequence). V lost 0 bases, J lost 1 base, and 13 bases lay in between. CDR3 DNA sequence: TGTGCCAGCAGCTTAGCGAAGGGCATTCAGTCCTACGAGCAGTACTTC. It codes for CASSLAKGIQSYEQYF.

There are a few counts of this clonotype. The J gene is TRBJ2-3, the V gene TRBV5-1; no clear D. Between the trimmed V and J ends, which lost 1 base and 2 bases, there was a span of 11 bases. CDR3 length equals 15 residues. CDR1 and CDR2 (germline): SGHRS, YFSETQ. CDR3 amino acids: CASSLYQKTTDTQYF. In DNA form, the CDR3 reads TGCGCCAGCAGCTTGTATCAAAAGACCACAGATACGCAGTATTTT. Drawing the rest from reference TRBV5-1 and TRBJ2-3, the complete variable domain is KAGVTQTPRYLIKTRGQQVTLSCSPISGHRSVSWYQQTPGQGLQFLFEYFSETQRNKGNFPGRFSGRQFSNSRSEMNVSTLELGDSALYLCASSLYQKTTDTQYFGPGTRLTVL.

CDR3 residues: CSAHKATYEQYF. DNA for the CDR3: TGCAGTGCCCACAAGGCCACATACGAGCAGTACTTC. The rearrangement links TRBV20-1 to TRBJ2-7, with D uncertain. The CDR3 loop spans 12 amino acids. Trimming took 6 bases from V and 4 from J, leaving 13 bases between them. Looked up from germline, CDR1 is DFQATT and CDR2 is SNEGSKA (reference sequence).

The J gene is TRBJ2-1, the V gene TRBV5-1; 14 bases fit TRBD2. CDR1 and CDR2 from the germline V gene are SGHRS and YFSETQ. The CDR3 length is 16 residues. J gave up 9 bases and V 0 bases, and 5 bases lay outside the gene matches. The CDR3 DNA follows: TGCGCCAGCAGCTTGGCCGGGACTAGCGGGAGACTTGAGCAGTTCTTC. Residues: CASSLAGTSGRLEQFF.

This chain connects TRBV12-3 or TRBV12-4 to TRBJ2-1, with D hard to call. Deletions cut 3 bases from V and 8 bases from J, with 5 bases between. This CDR3 contains 11 residues. The CDR3 is CASSFSHEQFF. CDR3 bases: TGTGCCAGCAGTTTTTCCCATGAGCAGTTCTTC.

This clonotype has a handful of counts. The CDR3: CASSWGTSGTVNEQFF. As DNA, the CDR3 is TGTGCCAGCAGCTGGGGGACTAGCGGGACGGTCAATGAGCAGTTCTTC. The V gene is TRBV3-1, the J gene TRBJ2-1, with TRBD2 identical over 13 bases. Germline loops: CDR1 LGHDT, CDR2 YNNKEL (reference sequence). The CDR3 runs to 16 residues. The ends lost 5 bases at V and 6 bases at J; junction bases unmatched: 7.

The genes are TRBV27 and TRBJ1-1; tentative D call: TRBD1 (5 bases). The germline V and J ends were trimmed by 4 bases and 3 bases, with 9 bases remaining between them. Germline CDR1 MNHEY, CDR2 SMNVEV (reference sequence). The CDR3 length is 13 residues. The CDR3 sequence: CASSYSRDTEAFF. The DNA for the CDR3 is TGTGCCAGCAGTTATAGCAGGGACACTGAAGCTTTCTTT.

This clonotype came up a few times. This chain connects TRBV29-1 to TRBJ2-1, with TRBD2 matching 11 bases. Germline V gene sequence: CDR1 SQVTM, CDR2 ANQGSEA. The CDR3 sequence is 13 residues long. V was clipped by 8 bases and J by 0 bases; unmatched bases: 0. The CDR3: CSLAGGSYNEQFF. CDR3 coding DNA: TGCAGCCTAGCGGGAGGCTCCTACAATGAGCAGTTCTTC.

The chain has TRBV12-3 or TRBV12-4 and TRBJ2-2; D is uncertain. V lost 5 bases, J lost 4 bases, and 11 bases lay in between. The length of the CDR3 is 14 residues. The CDR3 sequence: CASSGPLGTGELFF. CDR3 nucleotides: TGTGCCAGCAGTGGGCCTTTGGGCACCGGGGAGCTGTTTTTT.

J is TRBJ2-1 and V is TRBV9; 12 positions match TRBD2. The germline gives CDR1 SGDLS, CDR2 YYNGEE. The CDR3 extends over 16 amino acids. With V trimmed by 1 base and J by 6 bases, 5 bases remained unmatched. The CDR3 DNA is TGTGCCAGCAGCGTATTAGGACTAGCGGGAAGCAATGAGCAGTTCTTC. Translated: CASSVLGLAGSNEQFF.

The gene calls are TRBV10-2 and TRBJ2-1; the match to TRBD2 covers 7 bases. This CDR3 spans 16 amino acids. V was clipped by 4 bases and J by 6 bases; unmatched bases: 12. The germline gives CDR1 WSHSY, CDR2 SAAADI. CDR3 residues: CASSAEVLAQTNEQFF. CDR3 nucleotide sequence: TGCGCCAGCAGTGCTGAGGTACTAGCGCAAACCAATGAGCAGTTCTTC.

The gene calls are TRBV7-9 and TRBJ2-3; D is possibly TRBD2 (7 bases). CDR3 length equals 16 residues. Looked up from germline, CDR1 is SEHNR and CDR2 is FQNEAQ (reference sequence). The V gene lost 4 bases and the J gene lost 2 bases, with 16 bases spanning the gap. CDR3 sequence reads: CASSSGGGAYTDTQYF. The CDR3, as DNA: TGTGCCAGCAGCTCCGGAGGGGGGGCGTACACAGATACGCAGTATTTT.

The V call is TRBV2, the J call TRBJ2-3; D unresolved. The CDR3 runs to 13 residues. Germline CDR1 is SNHLY and CDR2 is FYNNEI. Trimming removed 1 base from V and 4 bases from J, with 6 bases in between. The CDR3 sequence: CASSEVGADTQYF. CDR3 nucleotide sequence: TGTGCCAGCAGTGAAGTAGGAGCAGATACGCAGTATTTT.

The J gene is TRBJ2-1, the V gene TRBV18; 16 nucleotides line up with TRBD2. CDR1 is KGHSH and CDR2 is LQKENI in the germline V gene. The V segment lost 6 bases and the J segment 4 bases; nucleotides outside the gene matches: 12. CDR3 length: 19 residues. The CDR3 loop reads CASSAGTSGRASSYNEQFF. The DNA of the CDR3 is TGTGCCAGCTCCGCCGGGACTAGCGGGAGGGCCTCCTCTTACAATGAGCAGTTCTTC. The whole variable domain, remainder taken from reference TRBV18 and TRBJ2-1, is NAGVMQNPRHLVRRRGQEARLRCSPMKGHSHVYWYRQLPEEGLKFMVYLQKENIIDESGMPKERFSAEFPKEGPSILRIQQVVRGDSAAYFCASSAGTSGRASSYNEQFFGPGTRLTVL.

This clonotype showed up many times. The chain carries TRBV12-3 or TRBV12-4 and TRBJ2-5; D gene unclear. The CDR3 spans 13 residues. Trimming took off 2 bases at V and 2 bases at J, with 6 bases between the two ends. CDR3 region: CASSLSLQETQYF. As DNA, the CDR3 is TGTGCCAGCAGTTTATCGTTGCAAGAGACCCAGTACTTC.

This clonotype was seen only once. The V call is TRBV7-2, the J call TRBJ2-6; 9 nucleotides match TRBD1. CDR1 and CDR2 (germline): SGHTA, FQGNSA. CDR3 size: 16 residues. The junction had 6 bases not matched to a gene; V was cut back by 5 bases and J by 4 bases. CDR3 sequence: CASSPGQGRGANVLTF. The CDR3 nucleotides read TGTGCCAGCAGCCCCGGACAGGGGAGAGGGGCCAACGTCCTGACTTTC.

CDR3 sequence: CAISGESRGEQFF. CDR3 sequence (DNA): TGTGCCATCAGTGGGGAGTCACGAGGTGAGCAGTTCTTC. This chain links TRBV10-3 with TRBJ2-1, with a weak D call TRBD2 (5 bases). The ends were cut back, 4 bases at V and 9 bases at J, with 13 bases in the middle. This CDR3 region has 13 residues. Germline-derived CDR1 and CDR2 are ENHRY and SYGVKD.

The chain is built from TRBV18 and TRBJ1-5; 8 bases align to TRBD1. Unmatched junction bases numbered 2, after V lost 2 bases and J lost 2 bases. CDR1 is KGHSH and CDR2 is LQKENI in the germline V gene. This CDR3 comprises 15 residues. CDR3 nucleotides: TGTGCCAGCTCACCAGAGGGACAGGGCAATCAGCCCCAGCATTTT. Translation gives CASSPEGQGNQPQHF.

The chain carries TRBV5-1 and TRBJ1-2, with TRBD1 as a possible D gene (5 bases). Germline V lookup: CDR1 SGHRS, CDR2 YFSETQ. Trimming cost V 5 bases and J 0 bases, with 11 bases left between them. The CDR3 is made up of 14 amino acids. DNA of the CDR3: TGCGCCAGCAGTTCCGGGGGGACTAACTATGGCTACACCTTC. It is translated as CASSSGGTNYGYTF.